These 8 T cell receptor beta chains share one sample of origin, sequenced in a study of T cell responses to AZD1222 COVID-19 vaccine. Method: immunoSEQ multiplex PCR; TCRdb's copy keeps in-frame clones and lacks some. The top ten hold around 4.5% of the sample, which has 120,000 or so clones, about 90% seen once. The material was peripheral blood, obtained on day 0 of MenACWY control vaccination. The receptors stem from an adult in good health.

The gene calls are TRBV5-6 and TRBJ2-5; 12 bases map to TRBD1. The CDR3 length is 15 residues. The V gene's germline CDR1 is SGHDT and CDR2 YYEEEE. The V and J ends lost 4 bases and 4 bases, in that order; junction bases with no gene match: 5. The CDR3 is CASSIRDRGPETQYF. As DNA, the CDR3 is TGTGCCAGCAGCATCCGGGACAGGGGGCCAGAGACCCAGTACTTC.

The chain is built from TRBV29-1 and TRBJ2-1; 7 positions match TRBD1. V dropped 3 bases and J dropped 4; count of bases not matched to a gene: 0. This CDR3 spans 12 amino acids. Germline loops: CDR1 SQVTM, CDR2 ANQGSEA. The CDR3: CSVETGYNEQFF. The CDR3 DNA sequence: TGCAGCGTTGAGACAGGGTACAATGAGCAGTTCTTC.

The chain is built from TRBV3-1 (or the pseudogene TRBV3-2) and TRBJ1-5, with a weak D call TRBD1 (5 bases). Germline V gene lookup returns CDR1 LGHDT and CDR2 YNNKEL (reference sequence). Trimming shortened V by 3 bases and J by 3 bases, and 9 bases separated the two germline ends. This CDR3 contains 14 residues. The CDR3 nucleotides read TGTGCCAGCAGCCAGTGGGGACCCAATCAGCCCCAGCATTTT. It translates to CASSQWGPNQPQHF.

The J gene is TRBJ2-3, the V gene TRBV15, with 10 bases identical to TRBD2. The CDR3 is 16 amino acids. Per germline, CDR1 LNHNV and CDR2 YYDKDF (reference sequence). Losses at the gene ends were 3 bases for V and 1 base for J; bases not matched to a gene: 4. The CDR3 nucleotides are TGTGCCACCAGCAGGTCTCTAGCGGGGGGCACAGATACGCAGTATTTT. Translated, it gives CATSRSLAGGTDTQYF.

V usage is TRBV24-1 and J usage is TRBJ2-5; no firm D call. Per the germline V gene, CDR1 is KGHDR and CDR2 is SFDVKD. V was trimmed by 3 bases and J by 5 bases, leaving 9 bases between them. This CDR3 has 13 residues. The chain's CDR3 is CATSDRIGETQYF. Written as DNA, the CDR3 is TGTGCCACCAGTGATAGGATCGGGGAGACCCAGTACTTC.

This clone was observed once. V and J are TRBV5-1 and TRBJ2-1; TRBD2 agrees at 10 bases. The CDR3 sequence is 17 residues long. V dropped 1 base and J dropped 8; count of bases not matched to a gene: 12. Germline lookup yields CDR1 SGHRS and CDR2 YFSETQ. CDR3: CASSLKKASGGVDEQFF. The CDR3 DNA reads TGCGCCAGCAGCTTGAAGAAGGCTAGCGGGGGTGTCGATGAGCAGTTCTTC.

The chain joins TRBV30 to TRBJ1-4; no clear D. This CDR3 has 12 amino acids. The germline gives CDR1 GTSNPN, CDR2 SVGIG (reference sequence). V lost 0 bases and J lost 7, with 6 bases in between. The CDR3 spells CAWSVPGEKLFF. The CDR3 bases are TGTGCCTGGAGTGTACCGGGTGAAAAACTGTTTTTT.

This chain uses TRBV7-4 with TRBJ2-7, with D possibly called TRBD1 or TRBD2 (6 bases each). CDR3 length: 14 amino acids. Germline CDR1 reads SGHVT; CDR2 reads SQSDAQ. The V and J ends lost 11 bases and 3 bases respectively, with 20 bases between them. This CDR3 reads CARHKEGDRYEQYV. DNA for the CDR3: TGTGCCCGCCACAAGGAGGGGGACCGCTACGAGCAGTACGTC.